The 5 T cell receptor beta chains presented below share a single source sample, sequenced in a study of blood T cell repertoires in COVID-19. Method: immunoSEQ multiplex PCR; TCRdb's copy keeps in-frame clones and lacks some. The sample gives more than 200,000 clones, approximately 90% of which show up once; 2% to 3% is in the top ten. The sample taken for sequencing was peripheral blood. The source is a man younger than 40 with COVID-19, enrolled during active disease.

This clone was counted once. The J gene is TRBJ2-7, the V gene TRBV11-2; D is ambiguous. The germline CDR1 and CDR2 sequences are SGHAT and FQNNGV. Trimming removed 2 bases from V and 0 bases from J, with 14 bases in between. The CDR3 runs 16 residues. CDR3 in amino acids: CASSLSRGGSSYEQYF. DNA for the CDR3: TGTGCCAGCAGCTTAAGTAGAGGCGGCAGCTCCTACGAGCAGTACTTC. The full variable domain, its missing parts supplied by reference TRBV11-2 and TRBJ2-7, is EAGVAQSPRYKIIEKRQSVAFWCNPISGHATLYWYQQILGQGPKLLIQFQNNGVVDDSQLPKDRFSAERLKGVDSTLKIQPAKLEDSAVYLCASSLSRGGSSYEQYFGPGTRLTVT.

The chain is built from TRBV6-5 and TRBJ2-3; D gene uncertain. V shed 7 bases and J shed 3 bases, with 5 bases lying between them. Germline V lookup: CDR1 MNHEY, CDR2 SVGAGI. The length of the CDR3 is 11 residues. The CDR3 DNA is TGTGCCAGCACCGGGACAGATACGCAGTATTTT. This translates into CASTGTDTQYF.

V and J are TRBV18 and TRBJ2-1; TRBD2 aligns across 10 bases. V trimming: 5 bases; J trimming: 6 bases; junction bases outside the gene matches: 10. Germline CDR1 KGHSH, CDR2 LQKENI. This CDR3 spans 16 amino acids. DNA for the CDR3: TGTGCCAGCTCAACTCTAGCGGGAGCTCCAGGCAATGAGCAGTTCTTC. Protein sequence: CASSTLAGAPGNEQFF.

The chain carries TRBV7-9 and TRBJ2-1; TRBD2 matches 11 bases. Germline CDR1 and CDR2: SEHNR and FQNEAQ (reference sequence). This CDR3 has 15 amino acids. J was trimmed by 6 bases and V by 3 bases; bases with no gene match: 4. The CDR3 bases are TGTGCCAGCAGCTTCCCGGGACTAGCGGTCAATGAGCAGTTCTTC. Translated: CASSFPGLAVNEQFF.

The rearrangement joins TRBV19 to TRBJ2-1, with TRBD1 identical over 7 bases. The CDR3 consists of 16 residues. Trimming at V came to 7 bases and at J to 1 base, leaving 10 bases not matched to a gene. CDR1 is LNHDA and CDR2 is SQIVND in the germline V gene (reference sequence). The CDR3 sequence: CASTPGTAHSYNEQFF. CDR3 nucleotides: TGTGCCAGTACTCCCGGGACAGCCCATTCCTACAATGAGCAGTTCTTC.